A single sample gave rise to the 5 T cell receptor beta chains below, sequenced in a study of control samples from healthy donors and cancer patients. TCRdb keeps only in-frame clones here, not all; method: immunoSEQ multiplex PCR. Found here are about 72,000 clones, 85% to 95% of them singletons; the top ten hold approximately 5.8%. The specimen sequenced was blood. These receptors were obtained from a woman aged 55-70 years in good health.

CDR3 sequence: CAIMAQRGRAERYEAFF. The DNA for the CDR3 is TGTGCCATCATGGCTCAGCGGGGGAGAGCCGAGCGTTATGAAGCTTTCTTT. The rearrangement links TRBV10-3 to TRBJ1-1; D is perhaps TRBD1 (5 bases). The CDR3 is made up of 17 amino acids. The V end was cut by 7 bases, the J end by 7 bases, with 28 bases between. Germline V gene sequence: CDR1 ENHRY, CDR2 SYGVKD.

The CDR3 region has the DNA TGTGCCAGCAGCTTAGCCCGACAGGGGACCTACGAGCAGTACTTC. This translates into CASSLARQGTYEQYF. The chain employs TRBV7-2 and TRBJ2-7; TRBD1 aligns across 8 bases. Germline CDR1 reads SGHTA; CDR2 reads FQGNSA. V was pared by 0 bases and J by 2 bases, with 3 bases of the junction left unmatched. CDR3 size: 15 residues.

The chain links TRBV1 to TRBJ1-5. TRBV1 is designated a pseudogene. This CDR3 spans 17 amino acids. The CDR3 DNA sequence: TGCACCAGCAGCCAAGTCGGACAGGGACTAGACAATCAGCCCCAGCATTTT. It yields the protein CTSSQVGQGLDNQPQHF.

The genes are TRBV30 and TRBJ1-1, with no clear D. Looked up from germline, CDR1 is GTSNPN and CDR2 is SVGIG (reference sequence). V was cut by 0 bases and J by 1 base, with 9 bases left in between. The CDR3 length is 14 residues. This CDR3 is CAWSVGQPNTEAFF. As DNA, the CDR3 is TGTGCCTGGAGTGTAGGGCAGCCGAACACTGAAGCTTTCTTT. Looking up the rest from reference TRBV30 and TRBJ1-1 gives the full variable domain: SQTIHQWPATLVQPVGSPLSLECTVEGTSNPNLYWYRQAAGRGLQLLFYSVGIGQISSEVPQNLSASRPQDRQFILSSKKLLLSDSGFYLCAWSVGQPNTEAFFGQGTRLTVV.

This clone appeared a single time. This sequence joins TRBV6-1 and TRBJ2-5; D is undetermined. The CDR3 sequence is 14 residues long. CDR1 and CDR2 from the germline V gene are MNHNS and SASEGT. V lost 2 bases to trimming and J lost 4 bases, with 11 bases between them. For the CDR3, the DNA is TGTGCCAGCAGTGAAATTCCCTTAGCAGAGACCCAGTACTTC. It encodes CASSEIPLAETQYF.